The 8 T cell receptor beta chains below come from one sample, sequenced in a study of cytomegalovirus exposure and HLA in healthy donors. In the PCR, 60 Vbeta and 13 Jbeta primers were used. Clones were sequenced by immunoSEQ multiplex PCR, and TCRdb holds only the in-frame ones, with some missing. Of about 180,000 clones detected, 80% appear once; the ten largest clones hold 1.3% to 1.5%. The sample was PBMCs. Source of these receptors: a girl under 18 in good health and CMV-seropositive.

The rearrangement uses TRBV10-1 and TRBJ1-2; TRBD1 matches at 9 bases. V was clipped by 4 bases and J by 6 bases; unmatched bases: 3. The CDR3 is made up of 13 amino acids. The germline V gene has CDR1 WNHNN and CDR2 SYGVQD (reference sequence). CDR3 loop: CASSGTGVDGYTF. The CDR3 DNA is TGCGCCAGCAGTGGGACAGGGGTGGATGGCTACACCTTC.

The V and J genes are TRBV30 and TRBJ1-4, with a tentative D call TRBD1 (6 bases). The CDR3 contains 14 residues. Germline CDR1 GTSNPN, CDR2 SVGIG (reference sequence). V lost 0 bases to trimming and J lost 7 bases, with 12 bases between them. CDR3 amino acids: CAWSVVRGREKLFF. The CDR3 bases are TGTGCCTGGAGTGTAGTCAGGGGTCGTGAAAAACTGTTTTTT. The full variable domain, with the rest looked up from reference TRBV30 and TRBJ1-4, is SQTIHQWPATLVQPVGSPLSLECTVEGTSNPNLYWYRQAAGRGLQLLFYSVGIGQISSEVPQNLSASRPQDRQFILSSKKLLLSDSGFYLCAWSVVRGREKLFFGSGTQLSVL.

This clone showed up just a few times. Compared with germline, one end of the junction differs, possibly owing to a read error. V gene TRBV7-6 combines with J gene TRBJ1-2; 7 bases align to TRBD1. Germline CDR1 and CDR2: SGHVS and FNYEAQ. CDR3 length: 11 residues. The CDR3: CASSLGGSYTF. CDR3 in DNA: TGTGCCAGCAGTTTAGGGGGCTCCTACACCTTC.

CDR3 sequence reads: CASSGAYHEQYF. Written as DNA, the CDR3 is TGTGCCAGCAGCGGGGCGTACCACGAGCAGTACTTC. The chain couples TRBV5-8 to TRBJ2-7, with TRBD1 as a possible D gene (5 bases). CDR3 length: 12 residues. Trimming removed 4 bases at V and 5 bases at J, with 10 bases between. Germline V lookup: CDR1 SGHTS, CDR2 YDEGEE.

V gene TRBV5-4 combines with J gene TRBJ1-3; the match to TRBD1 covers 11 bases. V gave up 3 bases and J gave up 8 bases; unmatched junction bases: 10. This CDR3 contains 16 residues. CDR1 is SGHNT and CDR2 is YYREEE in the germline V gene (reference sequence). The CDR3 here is CASSSATDRGRDTIYF. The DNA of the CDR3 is TGTGCCAGCAGCTCGGCCACGGACAGGGGGCGGGACACCATATATTTT. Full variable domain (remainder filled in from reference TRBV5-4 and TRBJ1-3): ETGVTQSPTHLIKTRGQQVTLRCSSQSGHNTVSWYQQALGQGPQFIFQYYREEENGRGNFPPRFSGLQFPNYSSELNVNALELDDSALYLCASSSATDRGRDTIYFGEGSWLTVV.

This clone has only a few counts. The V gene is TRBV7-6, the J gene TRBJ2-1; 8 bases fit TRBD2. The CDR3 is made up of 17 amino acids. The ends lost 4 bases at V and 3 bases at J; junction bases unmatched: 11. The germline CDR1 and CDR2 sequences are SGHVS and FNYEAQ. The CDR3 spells CASSWGEYGRVYNEQFF. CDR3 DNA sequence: TGTGCCAGCAGCTGGGGGGAGTACGGGAGGGTCTACAATGAGCAGTTCTTC.

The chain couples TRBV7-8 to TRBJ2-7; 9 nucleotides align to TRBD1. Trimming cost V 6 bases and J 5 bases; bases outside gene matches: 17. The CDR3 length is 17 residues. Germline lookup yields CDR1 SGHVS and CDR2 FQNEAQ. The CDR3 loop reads CASRHRDRAVIGNEQYF. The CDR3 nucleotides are TGTGCCAGCAGGCATAGGGACAGGGCAGTAATCGGGAACGAGCAGTACTTC. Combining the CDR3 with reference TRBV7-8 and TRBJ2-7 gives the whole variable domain GAGVSQSPRYKVAKRGQDVALRCDPISGHVSLFWYQQALGQGPEFLTYFQNEAQLDKSGLPSDRFFAERPEGSVSTLKIQRTQQEDSAVYLCASRHRDRAVIGNEQYFGPGTRLTVT.

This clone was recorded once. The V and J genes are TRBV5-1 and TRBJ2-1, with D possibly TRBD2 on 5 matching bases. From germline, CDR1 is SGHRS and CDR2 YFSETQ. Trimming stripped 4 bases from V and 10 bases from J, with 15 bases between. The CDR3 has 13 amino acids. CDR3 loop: CASSPNTDLEQFF. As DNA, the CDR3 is TGCGCCAGCAGCCCGAACACGGACTTGGAGCAGTTCTTC. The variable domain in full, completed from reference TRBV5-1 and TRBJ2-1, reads KAGVTQTPRYLIKTRGQQVTLSCSPISGHRSVSWYQQTPGQGLQFLFEYFSETQRNKGNFPGRFSGRQFSNSRSEMNVSTLELGDSALYLCASSPNTDLEQFFGPGTRLTVL.